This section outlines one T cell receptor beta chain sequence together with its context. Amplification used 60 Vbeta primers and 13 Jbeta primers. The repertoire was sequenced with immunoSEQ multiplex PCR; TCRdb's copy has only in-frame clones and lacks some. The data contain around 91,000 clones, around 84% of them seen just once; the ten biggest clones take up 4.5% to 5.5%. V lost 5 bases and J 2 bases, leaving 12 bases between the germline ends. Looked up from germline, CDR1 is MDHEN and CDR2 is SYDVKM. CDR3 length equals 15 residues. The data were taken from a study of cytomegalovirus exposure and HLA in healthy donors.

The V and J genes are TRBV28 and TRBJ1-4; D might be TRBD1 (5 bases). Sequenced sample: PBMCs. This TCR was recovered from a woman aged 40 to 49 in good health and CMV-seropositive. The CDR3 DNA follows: TGTGCCAGCAGTGGAACCGGGGGGACTAATGAAAAACTGTTTTTT. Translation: CASSGTGGTNEKLFF.